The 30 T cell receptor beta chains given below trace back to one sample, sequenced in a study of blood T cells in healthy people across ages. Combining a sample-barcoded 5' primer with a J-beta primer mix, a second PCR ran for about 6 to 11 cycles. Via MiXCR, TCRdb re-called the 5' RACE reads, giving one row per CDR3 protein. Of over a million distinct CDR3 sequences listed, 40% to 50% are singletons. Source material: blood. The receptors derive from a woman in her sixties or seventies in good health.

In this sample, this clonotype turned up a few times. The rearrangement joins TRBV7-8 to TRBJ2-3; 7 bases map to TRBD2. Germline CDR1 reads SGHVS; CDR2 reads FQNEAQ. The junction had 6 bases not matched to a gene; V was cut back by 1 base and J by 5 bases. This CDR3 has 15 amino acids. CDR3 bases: TGTGCCAGCAGCTTAGGAGCGGGACGAAGAGATACGCAGTATTTT. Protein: CASSLGAGRRDTQYF.

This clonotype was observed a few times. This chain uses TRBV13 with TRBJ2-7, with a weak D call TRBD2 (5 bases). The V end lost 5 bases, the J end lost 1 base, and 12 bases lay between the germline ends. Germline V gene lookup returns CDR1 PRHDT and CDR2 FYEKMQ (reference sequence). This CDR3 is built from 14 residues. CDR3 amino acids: CASSVRADSYEQYF. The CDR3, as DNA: TGTGCCAGCAGCGTCCGAGCGGATTCCTACGAGCAGTACTTC.

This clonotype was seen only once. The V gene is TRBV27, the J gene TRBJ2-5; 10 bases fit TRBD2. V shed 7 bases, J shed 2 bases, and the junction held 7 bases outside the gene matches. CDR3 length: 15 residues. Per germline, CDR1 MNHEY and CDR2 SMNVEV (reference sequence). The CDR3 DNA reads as TGTGCCAGCACCCCGGGGACTAGCGCTCAAGAGACCCAGTACTTC. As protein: CASTPGTSAQETQYF.

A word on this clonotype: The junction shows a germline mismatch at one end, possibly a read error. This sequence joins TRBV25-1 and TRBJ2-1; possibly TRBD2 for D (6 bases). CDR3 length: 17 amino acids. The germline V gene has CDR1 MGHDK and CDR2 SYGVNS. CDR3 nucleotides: TGTGCCAGCAGTGAACCCCGAAGCGGGCTAGCGATCAATGGGCAGTTCTTC. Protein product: CASSEPRSGLAINGQFF.

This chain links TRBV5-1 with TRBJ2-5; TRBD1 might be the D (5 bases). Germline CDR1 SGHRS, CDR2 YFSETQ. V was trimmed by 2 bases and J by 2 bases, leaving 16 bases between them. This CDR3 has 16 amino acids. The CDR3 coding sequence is TGCGCCAGCAGCTTAAACCGGCAGGGCTCACAAGAGACCCAGTACTTC. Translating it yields CASSLNRQGSQETQYF.

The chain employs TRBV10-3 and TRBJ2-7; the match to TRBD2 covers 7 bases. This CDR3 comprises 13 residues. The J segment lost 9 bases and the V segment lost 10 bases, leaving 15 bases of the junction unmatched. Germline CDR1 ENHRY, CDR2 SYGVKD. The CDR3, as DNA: TGTGCCACCCGTCGTGGGCCTGGGGAGGGGCAGTACTTC. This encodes CATRRGPGEGQYF.

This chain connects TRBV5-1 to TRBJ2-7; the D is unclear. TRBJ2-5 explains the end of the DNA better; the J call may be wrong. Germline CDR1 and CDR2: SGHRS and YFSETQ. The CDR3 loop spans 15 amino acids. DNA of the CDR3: TGCGCCAGCAGCTTGGTACCAGGCAGAAGCGAGACCCAGTACTTC. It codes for CASSLVPGRSETQYF.

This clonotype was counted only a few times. CDR3 sequence: CASSPLQRGEQFF. The CDR3 DNA sequence: TGTGCCAGCAGTCCCCTGCAGCGCGGTGAGCAGTTCTTC. The chain links TRBV12-3 or TRBV12-4 to TRBJ2-1, with D unclear. Trimming cost V 5 bases and J 9 bases, with 14 bases left between them. This CDR3 region has 13 residues.

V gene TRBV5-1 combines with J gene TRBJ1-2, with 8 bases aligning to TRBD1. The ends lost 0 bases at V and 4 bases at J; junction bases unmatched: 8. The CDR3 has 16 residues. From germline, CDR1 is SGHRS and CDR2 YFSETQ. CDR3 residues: CASSLAGQGDSYGYTF. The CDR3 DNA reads TGCGCCAGCAGCTTGGCAGGACAGGGTGACTCCTATGGCTACACCTTC.

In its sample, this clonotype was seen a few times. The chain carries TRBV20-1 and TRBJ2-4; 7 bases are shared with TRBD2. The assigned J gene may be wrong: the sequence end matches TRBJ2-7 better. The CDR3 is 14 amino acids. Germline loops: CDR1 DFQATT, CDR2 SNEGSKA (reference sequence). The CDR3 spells CSAPTGRASYEQYF. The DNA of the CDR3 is TGCAGTGCCCCCACTGGGAGGGCCAGCTACGAGCAGTACTTC.

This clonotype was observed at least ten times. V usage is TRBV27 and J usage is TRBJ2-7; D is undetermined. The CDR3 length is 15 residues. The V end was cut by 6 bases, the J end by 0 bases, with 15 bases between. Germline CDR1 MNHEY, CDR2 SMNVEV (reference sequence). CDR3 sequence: CASSPQTRFSYEQYF. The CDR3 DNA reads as TGTGCCAGCAGCCCTCAAACCAGGTTCTCCTACGAGCAGTACTTC.

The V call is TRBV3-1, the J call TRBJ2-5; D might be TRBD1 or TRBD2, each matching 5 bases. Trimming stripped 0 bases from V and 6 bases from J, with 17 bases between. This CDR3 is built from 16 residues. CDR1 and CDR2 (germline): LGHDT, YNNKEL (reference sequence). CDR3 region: CASSQDSGSPGQTQYF. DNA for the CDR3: TGTGCCAGCAGCCAAGATTCCGGATCACCGGGGCAGACCCAGTACTTC.

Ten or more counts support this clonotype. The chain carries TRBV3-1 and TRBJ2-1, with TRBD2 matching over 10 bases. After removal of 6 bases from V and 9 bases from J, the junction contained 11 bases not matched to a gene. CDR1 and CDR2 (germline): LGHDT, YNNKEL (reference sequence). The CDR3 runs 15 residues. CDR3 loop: CASRESAGGPGEQFF. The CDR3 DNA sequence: TGTGCCAGCAGAGAATCAGCGGGAGGGCCCGGTGAGCAGTTCTTC.

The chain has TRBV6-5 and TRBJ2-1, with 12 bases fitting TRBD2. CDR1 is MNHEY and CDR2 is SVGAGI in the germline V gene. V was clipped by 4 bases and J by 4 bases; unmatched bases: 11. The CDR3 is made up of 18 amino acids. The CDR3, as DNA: TGTGCCAGCAGTTCCCGCCTAGCGGGAGGGCCTAGGTACAATGAGCAGTTCTTC. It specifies CASSSRLAGGPRYNEQFF.

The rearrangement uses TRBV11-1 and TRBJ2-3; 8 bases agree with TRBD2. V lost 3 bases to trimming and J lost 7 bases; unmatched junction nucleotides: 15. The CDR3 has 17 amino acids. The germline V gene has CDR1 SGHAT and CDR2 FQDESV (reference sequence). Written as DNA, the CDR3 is TGTGCCAGCAGCTTTGCGGCGGGAGGAATTCGCTCGAATACGCAGTATTTT. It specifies CASSFAAGGIRSNTQYF.

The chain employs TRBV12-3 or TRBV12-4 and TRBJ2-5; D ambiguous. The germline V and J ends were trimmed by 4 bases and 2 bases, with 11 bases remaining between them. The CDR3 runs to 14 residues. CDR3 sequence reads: CASSWSQAQETQYF. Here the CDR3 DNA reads TGTGCCAGCAGTTGGAGCCAGGCACAAGAGACCCAGTACTTC.

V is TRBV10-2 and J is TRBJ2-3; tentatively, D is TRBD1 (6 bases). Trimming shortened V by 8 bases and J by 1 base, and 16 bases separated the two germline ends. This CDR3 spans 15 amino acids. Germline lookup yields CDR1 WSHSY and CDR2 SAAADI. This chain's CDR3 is CASGVQGSRTDTQYF. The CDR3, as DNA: TGCGCCAGCGGAGTACAGGGTTCTCGCACAGATACGCAGTATTTT.

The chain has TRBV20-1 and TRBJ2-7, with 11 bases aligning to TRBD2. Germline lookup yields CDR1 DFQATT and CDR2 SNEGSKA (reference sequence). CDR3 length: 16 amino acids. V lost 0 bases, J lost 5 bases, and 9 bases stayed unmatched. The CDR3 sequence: CSARDPTGTSGDEQYF. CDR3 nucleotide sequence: TGCAGTGCTAGAGATCCGACCGGGACTAGCGGCGACGAGCAGTACTTC.

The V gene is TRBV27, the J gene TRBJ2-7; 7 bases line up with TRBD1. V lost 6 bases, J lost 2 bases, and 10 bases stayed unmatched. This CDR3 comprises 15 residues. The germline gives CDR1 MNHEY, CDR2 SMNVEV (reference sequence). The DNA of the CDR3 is TGTGCCAGCAGCACACTCCGGGGACAGCCCTACGAGCAGTACTTC. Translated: CASSTLRGQPYEQYF.

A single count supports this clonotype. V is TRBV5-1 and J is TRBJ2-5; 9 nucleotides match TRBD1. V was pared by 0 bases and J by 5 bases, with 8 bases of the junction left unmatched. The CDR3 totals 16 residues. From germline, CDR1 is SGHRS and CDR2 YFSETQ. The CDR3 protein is CASSLAGTGSSETQYF. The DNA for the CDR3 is TGCGCCAGCAGCTTGGCCGGGACAGGGTCGTCGGAGACCCAGTACTTC.

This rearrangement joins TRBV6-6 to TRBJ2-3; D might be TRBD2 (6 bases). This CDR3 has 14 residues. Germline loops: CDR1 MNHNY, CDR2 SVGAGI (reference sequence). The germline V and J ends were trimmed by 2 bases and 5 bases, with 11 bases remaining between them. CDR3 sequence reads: CASSYGLARDTQYF. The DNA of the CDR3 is TGTGCCAGCAGTTACGGGCTAGCGCGAGATACGCAGTATTTT.

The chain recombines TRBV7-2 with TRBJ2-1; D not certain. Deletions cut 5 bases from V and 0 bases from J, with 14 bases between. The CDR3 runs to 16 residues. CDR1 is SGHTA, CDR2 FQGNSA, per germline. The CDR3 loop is CASSRSYPSSYNEQFF. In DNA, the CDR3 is TGTGCCAGCAGCCGATCCTACCCGAGCTCCTACAATGAGCAGTTCTTC.

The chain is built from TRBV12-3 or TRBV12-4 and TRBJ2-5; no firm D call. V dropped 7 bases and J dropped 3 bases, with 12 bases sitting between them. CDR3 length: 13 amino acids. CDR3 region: CASTGVAEETQYF. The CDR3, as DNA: TGTGCCAGCACAGGCGTAGCCGAAGAGACCCAGTACTTC.

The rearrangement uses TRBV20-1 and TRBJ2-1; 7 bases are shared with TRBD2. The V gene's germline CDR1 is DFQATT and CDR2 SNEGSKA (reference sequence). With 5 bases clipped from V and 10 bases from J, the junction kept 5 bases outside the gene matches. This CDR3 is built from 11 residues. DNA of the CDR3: TGCAGTGCTCCATCTAGCGGAGAGCAGTTCTTC. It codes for CSAPSSGEQFF.

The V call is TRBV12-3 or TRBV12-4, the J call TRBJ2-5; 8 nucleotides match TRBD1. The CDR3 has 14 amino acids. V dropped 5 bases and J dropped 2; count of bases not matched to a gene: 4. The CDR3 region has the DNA TGTGCCAGCAGTGTGGACAGGGAGCAAGAGACCCAGTACTTC. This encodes CASSVDREQETQYF.

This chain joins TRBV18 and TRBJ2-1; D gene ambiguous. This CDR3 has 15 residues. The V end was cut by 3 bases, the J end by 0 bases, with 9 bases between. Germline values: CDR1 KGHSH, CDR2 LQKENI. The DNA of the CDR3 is TGTGCCAGCTCACCCGACCGGAGCTCCTACAATGAGCAGTTCTTC. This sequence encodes CASSPDRSSYNEQFF.

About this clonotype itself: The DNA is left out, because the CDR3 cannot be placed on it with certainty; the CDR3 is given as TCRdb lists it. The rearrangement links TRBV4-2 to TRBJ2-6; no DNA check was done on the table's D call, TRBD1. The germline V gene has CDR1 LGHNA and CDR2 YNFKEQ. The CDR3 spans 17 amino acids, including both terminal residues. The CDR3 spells CASSPGQFGAGANVPTF.

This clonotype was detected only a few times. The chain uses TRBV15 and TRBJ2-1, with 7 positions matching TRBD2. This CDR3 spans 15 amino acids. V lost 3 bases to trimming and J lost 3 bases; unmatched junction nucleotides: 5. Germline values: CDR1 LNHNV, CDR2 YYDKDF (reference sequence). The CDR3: CATSSGRGVYNEQFF. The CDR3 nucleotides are TGTGCCACCAGCAGTGGGAGGGGAGTCTACAATGAGCAGTTCTTC.

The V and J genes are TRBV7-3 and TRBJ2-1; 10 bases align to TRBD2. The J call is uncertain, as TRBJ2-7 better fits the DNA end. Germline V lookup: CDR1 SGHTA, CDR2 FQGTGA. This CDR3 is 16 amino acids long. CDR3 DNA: TGTGCCAGCAGCTTGAGACTAGCGGGCGCCTACAATGAGCAGTACTTC. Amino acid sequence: CASSLRLAGAYNEQYF.

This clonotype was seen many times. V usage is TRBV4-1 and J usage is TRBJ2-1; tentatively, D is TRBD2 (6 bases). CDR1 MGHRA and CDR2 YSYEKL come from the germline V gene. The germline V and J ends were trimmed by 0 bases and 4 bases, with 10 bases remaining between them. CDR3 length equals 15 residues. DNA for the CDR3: TGCGCCAGCAGCCAAGAGCCAGGGAGGTACAATGAGCAGTTCTTC. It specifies CASSQEPGRYNEQFF.